These 10 T cell receptor beta chains were all obtained from the same sample, sequenced in a study of blood T cell repertoires in COVID-19. TCRdb's table, derived via immunoSEQ multiplex PCR, lists solely in-frame clones and lacks some. Of about 340,000 clones listed, around nine tenths are singletons. Sample: peripheral blood. The receptors were gathered from a woman in her sixties or seventies with COVID-19, enrolled during active disease.

The chain employs TRBV27 and TRBJ2-1; maybe TRBD1 (6 bases). Germline V lookup: CDR1 MNHEY, CDR2 SMNVEV (reference sequence). V dropped 6 bases and J dropped 0 bases, with 30 bases sitting between them. The CDR3 loop spans 21 amino acids. CDR3 protein: CASRRNLLPTGPQSSYNEQFF. DNA for the CDR3: TGTGCCAGCAGAAGGAACCTATTGCCTACAGGGCCCCAAAGCTCCTACAATGAGCAGTTCTTC.

With regard to this clone: An end of the junction does not agree with germline; a read error may underlie this. The V gene is TRBV6-1, the J gene TRBJ1-1; D is ambiguous. Germline-derived CDR1 and CDR2 are MNHNS and SASEGT. The CDR3 is 12 amino acids. The CDR3 sequence: CASSKARTEAFF. Written as DNA, the CDR3 is TGTGCCAGCAGTAAAGCCAGGACTGAAGCTTTCTTT.

This rearrangement joins TRBV10-1 to TRBJ2-3; 8 bases match TRBD2. CDR3 size: 15 residues. Germline V CDR1 and CDR2: WNHNN, SYGVQD (reference sequence). The ends lost 6 bases at V and 4 bases at J; junction bases unmatched: 9. The CDR3 sequence: CASRAGGGCADTQYF. In DNA, the CDR3 is TGCGCCAGCAGGGCGGGGGGAGGGTGCGCAGATACGCAGTATTTT.

The chain links TRBV2 to TRBJ1-2; 10 bases match TRBD1. Unmatched junction bases numbered 1, after V lost 6 bases and J lost 6 bases. The CDR3 totals 12 residues. CDR1 and CDR2 (germline): SNHLY, FYNNEI. DNA for the CDR3: TGTGCCAGCAGCGGGACAGGGGATGGCTACACCTTC. Its translation is CASSGTGDGYTF.

This rearrangement joins TRBV5-1 to TRBJ2-6; 12 positions agree with TRBD1. Germline values: CDR1 SGHRS, CDR2 YFSETQ. Trimming at V came to 3 bases and at J to 4 bases, leaving 8 bases not matched to a gene. CDR3 length: 18 amino acids. The DNA of the CDR3 is TGCGCCAGCAGCTCGGCCGGGACAGGGGGCTCCGGGGCCAACGTCCTGACTTTC. Translation: CASSSAGTGGSGANVLTF. Based on the CDR3 plus reference TRBV5-1 and TRBJ2-6, the full variable domain is KAGVTQTPRYLIKTRGQQVTLSCSPISGHRSVSWYQQTPGQGLQFLFEYFSETQRNKGNFPGRFSGRQFSNSRSEMNVSTLELGDSALYLCASSSAGTGGSGANVLTFGAGSRLTVL.

This rearrangement joins TRBV27 to TRBJ2-7, with 7 positions matching TRBD1. Germline V lookup: CDR1 MNHEY, CDR2 SMNVEV (reference sequence). V was pared by 5 bases and J by 1 base, with 17 bases of the junction left unmatched. The CDR3 runs to 18 residues. The CDR3 loop reads CASSPRGQRPRGSYEQYF. The CDR3 DNA is TGTGCCAGCAGTCCCCGGGGACAGAGGCCCCGAGGGTCCTACGAGCAGTACTTC.

The rearrangement uses TRBV3-1 (or the pseudogene TRBV3-2) and TRBJ2-1, with a weak D call TRBD2 (6 bases). V was pared by 3 bases and J by 4 bases, with 13 bases between. The CDR3 runs 15 residues. Looked up from germline, CDR1 is LGHDT and CDR2 is YNNKEL (reference sequence). CDR3 amino acids: CASSHLSGSYNEQFF. The CDR3 DNA reads as TGTGCCAGCAGCCACCTCTCCGGGAGTTACAATGAGCAGTTCTTC.

The chain employs TRBV10-3 and TRBJ2-7; D is perhaps TRBD1 (5 bases). The CDR3 loop spans 15 amino acids. Trimming took off 5 bases at V and 3 bases at J, with 17 bases between the two ends. The germline gives CDR1 ENHRY, CDR2 SYGVKD. The CDR3 DNA follows: TGTGCCATCAGTAGTAGACAGTCCGTAGACTACGAGCAGTACTTC. Its protein product is CAISSRQSVDYEQYF.

The chain uses TRBV10-3 and TRBJ1-1, with no clear D. V lost 2 bases to trimming and J lost 3 bases, with 10 bases between them. This CDR3 is built from 14 residues. CDR1 is ENHRY, CDR2 SYGVKD, per germline. The chain's CDR3 is CAISEALSDTEAFF. CDR3 in DNA: TGTGCCATCAGTGAGGCGTTGTCGGACACTGAAGCTTTCTTT.

The chain combines TRBV12-3 or TRBV12-4 with TRBJ1-1; D is unresolved. The ends were cut back, 3 bases at V and 1 base at J, with 3 bases in the middle. The CDR3 consists of 12 residues. The CDR3 sequence is CASSFQNTEAFF. CDR3 DNA: TGTGCCAGCAGTTTTCAGAACACTGAAGCTTTCTTT.